This T cell receptor beta chain is from a study of T cells in Graves' hyperthyroidism and ophthalmopathy. Diagnosis relied on clinical symptoms, serum thyroxine and TRAb, thyroid ultrasound and orbital computed tomography. Using around 10 ml of fresh peripheral blood, PBMCs were prepared. This clonotype was counted only a few times. Amplified regions were TCR beta CDR3 sequences from RNA transcripts. Researchers ran a first-round RT-PCR on the TCR CDR3 using the HTBI primer set. Each CDR3 protein gets one entry after TCRdb re-called the multiplex PCR reads with MiXCR. The sample gives a few hundred thousand distinct CDR3 sequences, about a sixth of which show up once; 2.5% to 4% is in the top ten. The ends were cut back, 0 bases at V and 4 bases at J, with 9 bases in the middle. CDR3 length: 14 amino acids. The V gene's germline CDR1 is MNHNS and CDR2 SASEGT.

The sample was blood. The chain couples TRBV6-1 to TRBJ1-2; D call uncertain. The receptor was isolated from a woman between 35 and 50 years old with Graves' ophthalmopathy. The CDR3 protein is CASSEATELYGYTF. The CDR3 nucleotides are TGTGCCAGCAGTGAAGCAACGGAGCTCTATGGCTACACCTTC.